Below are 18 T cell receptor beta chains sequenced from a single sample in a study of T cells in Graves' hyperthyroidism and ophthalmopathy. RNA transcripts served as the template for amplifying TCR beta CDR3 regions. The study used the HTBI primer set for a first-round RT-PCR of the TCR CDR3. MiXCR, run by TCRdb on the multiplex PCR reads, gives a single entry per CDR3 protein. The repertoire has 700,000 to 850,000 distinct CDR3 sequences, 35% of them found once; the top ten carry about a third. The source material was blood. The receptors shown here come from a woman in her 40s with Graves' hyperthyroidism.

About this clonotype: An end of the junction differs from the germline gene, which may be a read error. This chain connects TRBV7-2 to TRBJ1-6; 11 positions agree with TRBD1. CDR1 SGHTA and CDR2 FQGNSA come from the germline V gene. The CDR3 runs 17 residues. The CDR3 protein is CASSQGKRDRGNSPLHF. In DNA form, the CDR3 reads TGCGCCAGCAGCCAAGGAAAAAGGGACAGGGGGAATTCACCCCTCCACTTT.

Worth noting for this clonotype: A clone one base away is much larger, so this may be a read error. The chain carries TRBV11-2 and TRBJ2-7; D possibly matches TRBD1 or TRBD2 (6 bases each). This CDR3 spans 14 amino acids. Germline V lookup: CDR1 SGHAT, CDR2 FQNNGV. The CDR3, as DNA: TGTGCCAGCGGCTTAGGAATCGGGGGACAAGAGCAGTACTTC. This codes for CASGLGIGGQEQYF.

This rearrangement joins TRBV19 to TRBJ1-1, with D hard to call. The germline CDR1 and CDR2 sequences are LNHDA and SQIVND (reference sequence). V gave up 5 bases and J gave up 5 bases, with 12 bases separating them. This CDR3 has 13 amino acids. The CDR3 reads CASSYGRWTEAFF. The CDR3 region has the DNA TGTGCCAGTAGTTACGGAAGATGGACTGAAGCTTTCTTT.

A remark on this clonotype: This sequence may be a read error, since a much larger clone differs from it by one base. This chain joins TRBV6-6 and TRBJ1-1; tentatively, D is TRBD1 (5 bases). This CDR3 has 13 amino acids. The V gene lost 11 bases and the J gene lost 7 bases, with 20 bases spanning the gap. Germline V CDR1 and CDR2: MNHNY, SVGAGI (reference sequence). The CDR3 coding sequence is TGTGCCGTCAGTGTTGACAGCGCATATGAAGCTTTCTTT. Amino acids: CAVSVDSAYEAFF.

J is TRBJ2-5 and V is TRBV27, with 12 nucleotides matching TRBD2. The J segment lost 3 bases and the V segment lost 5 bases, leaving 4 bases of the junction unmatched. The CDR3 length is 15 residues. CDR1 and CDR2 (germline): MNHEY, SMNVEV (reference sequence). The CDR3 DNA reads TGTGCCAGCAGTCCCCGACTAGCGGGAGAAGAGACCCAGTACTTC. Translating gives CASSPRLAGEETQYF.

This clonotype was counted many times. J is TRBJ2-7 and V is TRBV7-2; TRBD1 matches 8 bases. The germline gives CDR1 SGHTA, CDR2 FQGNSA. The CDR3 is made up of 13 amino acids. The V segment lost 3 bases and the J segment 7 bases; nucleotides outside the gene matches: 5. CDR3 in amino acids: CASSFRTGREQYF. CDR3 nucleotides: TGTGCCAGCAGCTTCAGGACAGGGCGGGAGCAGTACTTC.

This clonotype was counted between two and nine times. V and J are TRBV10-3 and TRBJ2-3; TRBD1 agrees at 7 bases. There are 14 residues in the CDR3. V dropped 0 bases and J dropped 5; count of bases not matched to a gene: 2. Germline CDR1 is ENHRY and CDR2 is SYGVKD. CDR3 in amino acids: CAISESTGQDTQYF. CDR3 in DNA: TGTGCCATCAGTGAGTCGACAGGGCAAGATACGCAGTATTTT.

In its sample, this clonotype is medium-sized. The rearrangement uses TRBV29-1 and TRBJ1-2; D possibly corresponds to TRBD1 (5 bases). The V end was cut by 5 bases, the J end by 4 bases, with 17 bases between. From germline, CDR1 is SQVTM and CDR2 ANQGSEA. The CDR3 contains 14 residues. This CDR3 is CSVQGGSEVYGYTF. The CDR3 coding sequence is TGCAGCGTTCAGGGAGGATCGGAAGTCTATGGCTACACCTTC.

This CDR3 reads CASRPGPAISPLHF. CDR3 bases: TGTGCCAGCAGACCTGGGCCAGCCATTTCACCCCTCCACTTT. The chain employs TRBV7-3 and TRBJ1-6; no firm D call. The V and J ends lost 6 bases and 9 bases respectively, with 15 bases between them. This CDR3 has 14 residues. The germline V gene encodes CDR1 SGHTA and CDR2 FQGTGA.

The rearrangement joins TRBV19 to TRBJ2-5; 10 bases match TRBD2. This CDR3 has 15 residues. Germline V CDR1 and CDR2: LNHDA, SQIVND (reference sequence). After removal of 7 bases from V and 3 bases from J, the junction contained 8 bases not matched to a gene. CDR3 sequence (DNA): TGTGCCAGTAAGGGCTTAGCGGGGGGCGAAGAGACCCAGTACTTC. It translates to CASKGLAGGEETQYF.

This clonotype was detected ten times or more. The rearrangement uses TRBV6-5 and TRBJ1-5; 12 bases match TRBD1. The CDR3 is made up of 15 amino acids. The V and J ends lost 5 bases and 7 bases, in that order; junction bases with no gene match: 6. Germline V gene data show CDR1 as MNHEY and CDR2 as SVGAGI. CDR3 DNA sequence: TGTGCCAGCAGTACGGGACAGGGGGCCGGGCAGCCCCAGCATTTT. The encoded protein is CASSTGQGAGQPQHF.

The chain uses TRBV19 and TRBJ1-5; possibly TRBD1 for D (6 bases). In germline, CDR1 is LNHDA, CDR2 SQIVND (reference sequence). This CDR3 has 15 residues. The V gene lost 5 bases and the J gene lost 3 bases, with 14 bases spanning the gap. The CDR3: CASSLPQGHNQPQHF. The DNA of the CDR3 is TGTGCCAGTAGTCTCCCGCAGGGACACAATCAGCCCCAGCATTTT.

The chain is built from TRBV10-2 and TRBJ1-1; D possibly corresponds to TRBD1 (6 bases). CDR1 and CDR2 from the germline V gene are WSHSY and SAAADI. The CDR3 spans 16 residues. Trimming took 6 bases from V and 0 from J, leaving 17 bases between them. The CDR3 region is CASSQDDGQMNTEAFF. DNA for the CDR3: TGCGCCAGCAGCCAAGACGATGGACAGATGAACACTGAAGCTTTCTTT.

There are many counts of this clonotype. The chain joins TRBV29-1 to TRBJ2-7; D might be TRBD1 (7 bases). V was pared by 7 bases and J by 2 bases, with 18 bases between. The germline V gene has CDR1 SQVTM and CDR2 ANQGSEA. The CDR3 runs to 14 residues. In DNA form, the CDR3 reads TGCAGCGCGGCCCAGGGGGGCAACACCTACGAGCAGTACTTC. This translates into CSAAQGGNTYEQYF.

Many counts were recorded for this clonotype. The chain carries TRBV11-2 and TRBJ2-7; 10 bases match TRBD2. Germline V gene data show CDR1 as SGHAT and CDR2 as FQNNGV. V lost 5 bases, J lost 6 bases, and 16 bases stayed unmatched. The CDR3 runs 17 residues. CDR3 nucleotide sequence: TGTGCCAGCAGCGAAGGGGACAGCGGGAGGGCCCGCGTCGAGCAGTACTTC. This sequence encodes CASSEGDSGRARVEQYF.

The chain employs TRBV7-9 and TRBJ1-6, with D uncertain. The V end was cut by 6 bases, the J end by 5 bases, with 11 bases between. Germline CDR1 is SEHNR and CDR2 is FQNEAQ (reference sequence). This CDR3 is built from 14 residues. CDR3 nucleotide sequence: TGTGCCAGCAGAAGGACGGGAGATAATTCACCCCTCCACTTT. Protein sequence: CASRRTGDNSPLHF.

This clonotype has a handful of counts. This chain joins TRBV6-5 and TRBJ1-4, with 7 bases that match TRBD1. V dropped 7 bases and J dropped 8; count of bases not matched to a gene: 7. This CDR3 comprises 13 residues. CDR1 and CDR2 (germline): MNHEY, SVGAGI. This CDR3 is CASKVQGKEKLFF. CDR3 sequence (DNA): TGTGCCAGCAAGGTACAGGGGAAGGAAAAACTGTTTTTT.

This clonotype was found a few times. This chain connects TRBV6-5 to TRBJ1-2, with D maybe TRBD1 (5 bases). V was pared by 10 bases and J by 5 bases, with 20 bases between. Germline V gene sequence: CDR1 MNHEY, CDR2 SVGAGI. The CDR3 extends over 14 amino acids. The CDR3 protein is CATTRVGPRYGYTF. The CDR3 DNA reads as TGTGCCACCACGAGAGTGGGGCCCCGATATGGCTACACCTTC.